This paragraph reports one TCR beta chain. The CDR3 spans 17 residues. Germline values: CDR1 SGHNT, CDR2 YYREEE (reference sequence). Unmatched junction bases numbered 8, after V lost 0 bases and J lost 0 bases. The assay was immunoSEQ multiplex PCR, and TCRdb's table has in-frame clones only and misses some. The repertoire holds around 150,000 clones, with about 88% as singletons. This entry is derived from a study of cytomegalovirus exposure and HLA in healthy donors. The chain employs TRBV5-4 and TRBJ1-1; 7 bases match TRBD1. The TCR sequence derives from a man aged 18 to 29 in good health and CMV-seronegative. The specimen sequenced was PBMCs. This CDR3 reads CASSLGQGSRMNTEAFF. CDR3 nucleotides: TGTGCCAGCAGCTTGGGACAGGGTTCTAGGATGAACACTGAAGCTTTCTTT.